What follows are 9 T cell receptor beta chains derived from one specimen sequenced in a study of CD8+ T cells in alopecia areata. Extracted RNA was reverse transcribed into cDNA, the sequencing template. The method was immunoSEQ multiplex PCR; TCRdb's version includes in-frame clones alone and lacks a portion of them. The sample records about 200,000 clones, 58% being singletons. Treatment here: oral pan-JAK inhibitor, 5-10 mg twice daily. Sequencing was performed on CD4+ T cells sorted from blood, taken at week 24, from a patient treated with tofacitinib. Every receptor here comes from a human donor with alopecia areata.

The chain recombines TRBV19 with TRBJ1-2; 9 bases line up with TRBD1. Per germline, CDR1 LNHDA and CDR2 SQIVND (reference sequence). CDR3 length equals 15 residues. Trimming at V came to 4 bases and at J to 8 bases, leaving 11 bases not matched to a gene. CDR3: CASSTTGTGIRGYTF. For the CDR3, the DNA is TGTGCCAGTAGTACCACCGGGACAGGGATTAGGGGCTACACCTTC.

CDR3 sequence (DNA): TGTGCCAGCAGCTTAGAAAGCGGGGGGGCCAGCAAGTACTTC. This translates into CASSLESGGASKYF. V and J are TRBV7-2 and TRBJ2-4, with 10 bases fitting TRBD2. Germline V lookup: CDR1 SGHTA, CDR2 FQGNSA. The CDR3 contains 14 residues. V lost 1 base to trimming and J lost 14 bases; unmatched junction nucleotides: 8.

This clone was counted at least ten times. This chain connects TRBV30 to TRBJ1-1; no clear D. CDR3 size: 11 residues. Germline V lookup: CDR1 GTSNPN, CDR2 SVGIG (reference sequence). V was cut by 5 bases and J by 0 bases, with 4 bases left in between. The CDR3 loop is CAWRVNTEAFF. CDR3 DNA: TGTGCCTGGCGGGTGAACACTGAAGCTTTCTTT.

The chain uses TRBV23-1 and TRBJ2-7, with D perhaps TRBD2 (6 bases). TRBV23-1 belongs to the ORF category, with a function that is uncertain. Trimming stripped 4 bases from V and 2 bases from J, with 15 bases between. This CDR3 spans 15 amino acids. The CDR3: CASSPPTGGAYEQYF. The CDR3 DNA follows: TGCGCCAGCAGTCCTCCCACGGGCGGGGCCTACGAGCAGTACTTC.

This clone was seen more than once but under ten times. The chain carries TRBV6-1 and TRBJ2-3, with D possibly being TRBD2 (5 bases). The germline V gene has CDR1 MNHNS and CDR2 SASEGT. Trimming removed 4 bases from V and 7 bases from J, with 21 bases in between. The CDR3 contains 16 residues. The CDR3 loop is CASSAPRSVPRNTQYF. CDR3 DNA sequence: TGTGCCAGCAGTGCCCCCCGTAGCGTGCCTCGGAATACGCAGTATTTT.

Points on this clone: Sequence at one end of the junction differs from germline and may be a read error. The J gene is TRBJ1-5, the V gene TRBV2; 8 nucleotides match TRBD1. Per the germline V gene, CDR1 is SNHLY and CDR2 is FYNNEI. The CDR3 is 16 residues long. CDR3 bases: TGTGCCAGCCGTGAGGGCTTCAGGGGGCACAATCAGCCCCAGCATTTT. Amino acids: CASREGFRGHNQPQHF.

This chain connects TRBV27 to TRBJ1-1; 10 bases line up with TRBD1. This CDR3 contains 14 residues. CDR1 MNHEY and CDR2 SMNVEV come from the germline V gene (reference sequence). The V gene end was trimmed by 2 bases and the J gene end by 11 bases; junction bases not matched to a gene: 8. This chain's CDR3 is CASSLRTGGMDAFF. The CDR3, as DNA: TGTGCCAGCAGTTTACGGACAGGGGGAATGGATGCTTTCTTT.

The DNA of the CDR3 is TGCAGCGTGGGGGACCGTTTGGGCTACACCTTC. It encodes CSVGDRLGYTF. The genes are TRBV29-1 and TRBJ1-2, with a weak D call TRBD1 (5 bases). Germline-derived CDR1 and CDR2 are SQVTM and ANQGSEA. This CDR3 spans 11 amino acids. V was cut by 6 bases and J by 8 bases, with 13 bases left in between.

On this clone: A read error may produce the germline difference seen at one junction end. The chain carries TRBV27 and TRBJ2-3, with 8 bases fitting TRBD2. This CDR3 is built from 14 residues. Germline CDR1 and CDR2: MNHEY and SMNVEV (reference sequence). CDR3 sequence (DNA): TGTGCCAGCAGGACGGGGGGGAGCACGGATACGCAGTATTTT. Encoded protein: CASRTGGSTDTQYF.